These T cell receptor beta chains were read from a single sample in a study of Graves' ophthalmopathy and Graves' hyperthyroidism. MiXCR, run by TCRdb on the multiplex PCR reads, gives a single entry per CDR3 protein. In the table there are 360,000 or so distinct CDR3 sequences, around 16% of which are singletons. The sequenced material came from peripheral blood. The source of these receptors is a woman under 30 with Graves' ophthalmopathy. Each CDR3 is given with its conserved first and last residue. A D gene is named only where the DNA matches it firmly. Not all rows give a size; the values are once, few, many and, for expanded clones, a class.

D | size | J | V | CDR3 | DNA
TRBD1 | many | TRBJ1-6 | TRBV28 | CASSSLQGGNSPLHF | TGTGCCAGCAGTTCGCTACAGGGGGGTAATTCACCCCTCCACTTT
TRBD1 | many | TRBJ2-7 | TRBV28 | CASSLTGSGEQYF | TGTGCCAGCAGTCTGACAGGGTCTGGCGAGCAGTACTTC
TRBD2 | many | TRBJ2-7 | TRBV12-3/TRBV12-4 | CASSIAGGHYEQYF | TGTGCCAGCAGTATAGCGGGGGGGCATTACGAGCAGTACTTC
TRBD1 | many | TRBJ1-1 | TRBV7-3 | CASSLKGTDTEAFF | TGTGCCAGCAGCTTAAAGGGGACAGACACTGAAGCTTTCTTT
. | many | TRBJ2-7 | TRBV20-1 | CSVPDGYEQYF | TGCAGTGTCCCAGACGGCTACGAGCAGTACTTC
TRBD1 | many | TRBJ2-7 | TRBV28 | CASSLNLGTGYEQYF | TGTGCCAGCAGTTTAAATCTCGGGACAGGCTACGAGCAGTACTTC
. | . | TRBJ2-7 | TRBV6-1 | CASSGVIAGRTYEQYF | TGTGCCAGCAGTGGGGTAATCGCGGGGAGGACCTACGAGCAGTACTTC
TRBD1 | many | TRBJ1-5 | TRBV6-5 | CASSKTGEGNQPQHF | TGTGCCAGCAGCAAAACAGGGGAGGGCAATCAGCCCCAGCATTTT
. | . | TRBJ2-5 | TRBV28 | CASKYSETQYF | TGTGCCAGCAAATATTCAGAGACCCAGTACTTC
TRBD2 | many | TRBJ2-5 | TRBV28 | CASRGSTSGRGETQYF | TGTGCCAGCAGGGGGTCGACTAGCGGGAGGGGAGAGACCCAGTACTTC
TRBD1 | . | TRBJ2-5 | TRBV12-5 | CASGLEDRDETQYF | TGTGCTAGTGGTTTGGAGGACAGGGACGAGACCCAGTACTTC
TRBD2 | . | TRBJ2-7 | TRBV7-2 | CASSYGLAGAVSYEQYF | TGTGCCAGCAGTTATGGGCTAGCGGGAGCCGTCTCCTACGAGCAGTACTTC
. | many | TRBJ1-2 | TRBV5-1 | CASSLERTSYGYTF | TGCGCCAGCAGCTTGGAGAGAACGTCCTATGGCTACACCTTC
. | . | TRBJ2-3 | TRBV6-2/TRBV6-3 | CASSYVWGRTLKDTQYF | TGTGCCAGCAGTTATGTTTGGGGGAGGACCCTCAAGGATACGCAGTATTTT
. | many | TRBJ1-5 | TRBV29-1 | CSVVVSVNQPQHF | TGCAGCGTGGTGGTCAGTGTAAACCAGCCCCAGCATTTT
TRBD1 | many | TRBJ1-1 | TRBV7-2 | CASSLVGQGYTEAFF | TGTGCCAGCAGCTTAGTAGGACAGGGGTACACTGAAGCTTTCTTT